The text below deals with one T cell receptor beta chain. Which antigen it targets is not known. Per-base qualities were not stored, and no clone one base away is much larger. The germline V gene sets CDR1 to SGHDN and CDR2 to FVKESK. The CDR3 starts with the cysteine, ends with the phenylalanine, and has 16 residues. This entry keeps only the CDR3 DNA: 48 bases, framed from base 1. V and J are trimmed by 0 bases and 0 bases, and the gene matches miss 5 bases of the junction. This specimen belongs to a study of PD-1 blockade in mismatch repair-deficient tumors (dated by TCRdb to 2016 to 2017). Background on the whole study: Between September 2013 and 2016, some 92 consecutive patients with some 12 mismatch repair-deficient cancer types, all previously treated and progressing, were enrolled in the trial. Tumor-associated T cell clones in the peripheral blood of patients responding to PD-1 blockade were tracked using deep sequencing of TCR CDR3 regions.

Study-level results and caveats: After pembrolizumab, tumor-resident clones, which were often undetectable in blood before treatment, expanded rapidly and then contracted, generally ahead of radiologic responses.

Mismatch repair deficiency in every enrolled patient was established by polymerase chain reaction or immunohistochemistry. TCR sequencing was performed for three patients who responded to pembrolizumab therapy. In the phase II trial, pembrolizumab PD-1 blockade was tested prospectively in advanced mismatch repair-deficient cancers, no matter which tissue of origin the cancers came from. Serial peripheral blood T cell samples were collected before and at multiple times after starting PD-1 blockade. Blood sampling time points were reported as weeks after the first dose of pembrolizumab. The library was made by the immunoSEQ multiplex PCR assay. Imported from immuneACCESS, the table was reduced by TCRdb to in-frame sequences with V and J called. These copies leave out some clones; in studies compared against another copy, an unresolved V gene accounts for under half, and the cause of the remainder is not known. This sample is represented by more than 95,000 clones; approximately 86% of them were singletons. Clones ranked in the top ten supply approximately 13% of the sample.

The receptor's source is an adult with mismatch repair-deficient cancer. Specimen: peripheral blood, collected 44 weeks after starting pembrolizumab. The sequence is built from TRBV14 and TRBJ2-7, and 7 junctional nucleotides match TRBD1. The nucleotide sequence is TGTGCCAGCAGCCAAGAAGACAGGGCTGCCTCCTACGAGCAGTACTTC. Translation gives CASSQEDRAASYEQYF.